This is a list of T cell receptor beta chains from one sample in a study of neurological immune-mediated disorders. TCRdb independently ran MiXCR on the 5' RACE reads; one entry per CDR3 protein. The sample carries some 80,000 distinct CDR3 sequences, approximately 4.3% recorded once. What was sequenced was PBMCs. These receptors came from a woman in her fifties or sixties with multiple sclerosis. Each CDR3 is given with its conserved first and last residue. The order of the fields is V gene, J gene, clone size, D gene, CDR3 DNA, CDR3 protein. D genes are given only for firm matches. Not every row has a clone size; where given, it reads once, few, many or a size class.

TRBV7-8	TRBJ2-2	many	NA	TGTGCCAGCAGCCGAAACGAAAATATGGGGGCCGGGGAGCTGTTTTTT	CASSRNENMGAGELFF
TRBV7-6	TRBJ1-2	NA	NA	TGTTCCAGCAGCCCCTCTCCAGGTGACTATGGCTACACCTTC	CSSSPSPGDYGYTF
TRBV24-1	TRBJ1-1	few	TRBD1	TGTGCCACCAGGGGGACAGTGAACACTGAAGCTTTCTTT	CATRGTVNTEAFF
TRBV5-1	TRBJ2-1	many	NA	TGCGCCAGCCGGGTCGATAACAATGAGCAGTTCTTC	CASRVDNNEQFF
TRBV7-9	TRBJ2-1	many	TRBD1	TGTGCCAGCAGCTCGTCCGGGACAGGGCTCAATGAGCAGTTCTTC	CASSSSGTGLNEQFF
TRBV5-1	TRBJ2-5	many	TRBD1	TGCGCCAGCAGCTTAGGGACAGGGGCGGGATTGGAGACCCAGTACTTC	CASSLGTGAGLETQYF
TRBV19	TRBJ1-4	many	NA	TGTGCCAGTAGTCCTCCCTCCTCCAATATGAAAATGGTGTTTTTT	CASSPPSSNMKMVFF
TRBV18	TRBJ1-1	many	TRBD1	TGTGCCAGCTCACCTTGGGACAGGCTAGTGAACACTGAAGCTTTCTTT	CASSPWDRLVNTEAFF
TRBV10-3	TRBJ1-3	many	TRBD1	TGTGCCACCCGGGACAGCTCTGGAAACACCATATATTTT	CATRDSSGNTIYF
TRBV5-1	TRBJ1-2	many	NA	TGCGCCAGCAGCTTCTCACAGGGCGGCTATGGCTACACCTTC	CASSFSQGGYGYTF
TRBV20-1	TRBJ2-3	many	NA	TGCAGTGCTAGATCTGGAACTAGCACAGATACGCAGTATTTT	CSARSGTSTDTQYF
TRBV11-2	TRBJ1-1	many	TRBD1	TGTGCCAGCAGCTCCGGGACAGGGCGACGTATGGGAGCTTTCTTT	CASSSGTGRRMGAFF
TRBV5-6	TRBJ2-7	many	TRBD1	TGTGCCAGCAGCTTTGGGGTTGGACAGGGAGCCTACGAGCAGTACTTC	CASSFGVGQGAYEQYF
TRBV29-1	TRBJ2-7	many	TRBD1	TGCAGCGTTGAAGACCGGGACAGAGGGTACGAGCAGTACTTC	CSVEDRDRGYEQYF
TRBV5-1	TRBJ2-1	many	NA	TGCGCCAGCAGCTTGGGGACAGTTCTGAGCTCCTACAATGAGCAGTTCTTC	CASSLGTVLSSYNEQFF
TRBV7-9	TRBJ2-7	many	NA	TGTGCCAGCAGCTTAGTAGGGGACGTCTCCGAGCAGTACTTC	CASSLVGDVSEQYF
TRBV2	TRBJ2-3	many	TRBD2	TGTGCCAGCAGTGAACGACTAGCGTTCACAGATACGCAGTATTTT	CASSERLAFTDTQYF
TRBV7-2	TRBJ1-1	many	NA	TGTGCCAGCAGCTCCGAGGTGGGACGGAGGAACACTGAAGCTTTCTTT	CASSSEVGRRNTEAFF
TRBV12-3/TRBV12-4	TRBJ2-3	many	NA	TGTGCCAGCAGCCGTGCACGATTAACTAGCACAGATACGCAGTATTTT	CASSRARLTSTDTQYF
TRBV6-2/TRBV6-3	TRBJ2-7	NA	NA	TGTGCCAGCAGTTTGCCCGGCGAGCAGTACTTC	CASSLPGEQYF
TRBV6-1	TRBJ1-1	many	NA	TGTGCCAGCAGTTCCAGGACAGAATTGAACACTGAAGCTTTCTTT	CASSSRTELNTEAFF
TRBV5-1	TRBJ2-3	many	NA	TGCGCCAGCAGCTTGGCGGAAGATACGCAGTATTTT	CASSLAEDTQYF